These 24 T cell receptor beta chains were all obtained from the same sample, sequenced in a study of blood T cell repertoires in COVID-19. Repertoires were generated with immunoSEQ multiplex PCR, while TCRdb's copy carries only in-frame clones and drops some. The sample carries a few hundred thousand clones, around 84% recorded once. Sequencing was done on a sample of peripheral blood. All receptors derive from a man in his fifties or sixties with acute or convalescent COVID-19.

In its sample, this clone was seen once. CDR3 region: CASSSTGGKNIQYF. In DNA, the CDR3 is TGTGCCAGCAGCTCGACAGGGGGTAAAAACATTCAGTACTTC. The gene calls are TRBV5-4 and TRBJ2-4, with 9 bases that match TRBD1. Losses at the gene ends were 3 bases for V and 4 bases for J; bases not matched to a gene: 2. Germline V gene data show CDR1 as SGHNT and CDR2 as YYREEE (reference sequence). The CDR3 is made up of 14 amino acids.

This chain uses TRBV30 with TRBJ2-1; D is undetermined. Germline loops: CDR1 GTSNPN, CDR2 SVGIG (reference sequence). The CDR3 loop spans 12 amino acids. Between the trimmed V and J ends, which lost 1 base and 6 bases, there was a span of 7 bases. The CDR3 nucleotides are TGTGCCTGGAGTGGATCGGGCAATGAGCAGTTCTTC. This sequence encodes CAWSGSGNEQFF.

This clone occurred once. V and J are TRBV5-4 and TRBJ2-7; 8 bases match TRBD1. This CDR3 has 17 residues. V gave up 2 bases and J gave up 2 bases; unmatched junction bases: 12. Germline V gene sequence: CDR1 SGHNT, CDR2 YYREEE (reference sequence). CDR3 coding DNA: TGTGCCAGCAGCTTAAAACAAACAGGGGGGTTTGCCTACGAGCAGTACTTC. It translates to CASSLKQTGGFAYEQYF.

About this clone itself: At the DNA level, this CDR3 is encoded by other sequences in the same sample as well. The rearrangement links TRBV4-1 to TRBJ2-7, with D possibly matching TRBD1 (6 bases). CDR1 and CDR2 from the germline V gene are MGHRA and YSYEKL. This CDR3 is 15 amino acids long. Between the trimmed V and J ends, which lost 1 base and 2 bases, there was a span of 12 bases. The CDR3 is CASSQVAGQTYEQYF. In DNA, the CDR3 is TGCGCCAGCAGCCAAGTCGCAGGACAGACCTACGAGCAGTACTTC.

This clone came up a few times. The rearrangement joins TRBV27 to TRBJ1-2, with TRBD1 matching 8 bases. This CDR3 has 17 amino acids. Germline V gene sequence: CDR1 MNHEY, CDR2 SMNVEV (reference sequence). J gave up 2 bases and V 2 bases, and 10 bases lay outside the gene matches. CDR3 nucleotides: TGTGCCAGCAGTTTAGAGGGCAGGGGGCGGAGAAACTATGGCTACACCTTC. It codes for CASSLEGRGRRNYGYTF.

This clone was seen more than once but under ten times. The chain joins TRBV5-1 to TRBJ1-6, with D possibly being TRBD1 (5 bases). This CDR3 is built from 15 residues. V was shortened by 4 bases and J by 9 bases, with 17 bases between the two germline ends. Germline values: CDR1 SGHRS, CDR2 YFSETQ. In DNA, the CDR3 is TGCGCCAGCAGCCCGAGTTTGTCGGGGGGTTCACCCCTCCACTTT. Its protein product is CASSPSLSGGSPLHF. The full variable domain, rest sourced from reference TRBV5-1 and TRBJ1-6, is KAGVTQTPRYLIKTRGQQVTLSCSPISGHRSVSWYQQTPGQGLQFLFEYFSETQRNKGNFPGRFSGRQFSNSRSEMNVSTLELGDSALYLCASSPSLSGGSPLHFGNGTRLTVT.

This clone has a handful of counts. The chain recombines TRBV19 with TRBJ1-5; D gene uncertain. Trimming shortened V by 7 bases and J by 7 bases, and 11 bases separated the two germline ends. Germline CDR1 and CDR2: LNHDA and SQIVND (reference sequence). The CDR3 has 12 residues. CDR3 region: CASKEGGQPQHF. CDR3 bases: TGTGCCAGTAAAGAGGGTGGACAGCCCCAGCATTTT.

CDR3 sequence: CAWSARQGTTYNSPLHF. The CDR3 bases are TGTGCCTGGAGTGCCCGACAGGGGACAACTTATAATTCACCCCTCCACTTT. The chain combines TRBV30 with TRBJ1-6; TRBD1 aligns across 8 bases. V lost 1 base, J lost 4 bases, and 9 bases stayed unmatched. This CDR3 is built from 17 residues. Germline assignment: CDR1 GTSNPN and CDR2 SVGIG (reference sequence).

Here the CDR3 DNA reads TGTGCCATCAGGGTGGGGCTAGCGGGGTCAAGGCAGTTCTTC. It yields the protein CAIRVGLAGSRQFF. V and J are TRBV10-3 and TRBJ2-1; TRBD2 aligns across 9 bases. The CDR3 covers 14 residues. Unmatched junction bases numbered 12, after V lost 6 bases and J lost 12 bases. Germline V CDR1 and CDR2: ENHRY, SYGVKD.

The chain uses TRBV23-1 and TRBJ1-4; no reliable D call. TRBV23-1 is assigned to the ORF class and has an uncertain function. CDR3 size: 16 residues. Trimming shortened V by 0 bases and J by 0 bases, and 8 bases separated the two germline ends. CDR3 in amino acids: CASSQSEAATNEKLFF. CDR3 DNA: TGCGCCAGCAGTCAATCGGAGGCAGCAACTAATGAAAAACTGTTTTTT.

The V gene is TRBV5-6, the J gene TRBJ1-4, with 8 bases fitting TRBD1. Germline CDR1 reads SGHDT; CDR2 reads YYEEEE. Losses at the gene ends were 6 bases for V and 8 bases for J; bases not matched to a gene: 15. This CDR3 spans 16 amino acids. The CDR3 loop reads CASNSGGRGPREKLFF. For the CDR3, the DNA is TGTGCCAGCAACTCTGGAGGCAGGGGGCCTAGGGAAAAACTGTTTTTT.

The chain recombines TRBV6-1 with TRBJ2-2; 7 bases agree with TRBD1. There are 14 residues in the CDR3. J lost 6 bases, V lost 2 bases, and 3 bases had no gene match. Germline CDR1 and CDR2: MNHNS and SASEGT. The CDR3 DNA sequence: TGTGCCAGCAGTGAAACGGGACAGCCCGGGGAGCTGTTTTTT. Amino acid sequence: CASSETGQPGELFF.

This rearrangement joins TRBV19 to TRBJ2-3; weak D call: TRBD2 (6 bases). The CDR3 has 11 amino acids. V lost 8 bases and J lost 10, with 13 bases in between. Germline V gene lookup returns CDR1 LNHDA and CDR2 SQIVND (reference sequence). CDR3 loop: CASSSAWAQYF. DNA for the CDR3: TGTGCCAGTTCTAGCGCCTGGGCGCAGTATTTT. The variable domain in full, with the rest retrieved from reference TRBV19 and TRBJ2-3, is DGGITQSPKYLFRKEGQNVTLSCEQNLNHDAMYWYRQDPGQGLRLIYYSQIVNDFQKGDIAEGYSVSREKKESFPLTVTSAQKNPTAFYLCASSSAWAQYFGPGTRLTVL.

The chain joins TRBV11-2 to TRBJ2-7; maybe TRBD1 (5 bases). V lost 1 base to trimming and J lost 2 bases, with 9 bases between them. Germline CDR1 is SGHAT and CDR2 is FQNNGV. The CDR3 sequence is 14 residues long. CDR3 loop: CASSLAQGTYEQYF. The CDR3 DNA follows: TGTGCCAGCAGCTTAGCCCAGGGAACCTACGAGCAGTACTTC.

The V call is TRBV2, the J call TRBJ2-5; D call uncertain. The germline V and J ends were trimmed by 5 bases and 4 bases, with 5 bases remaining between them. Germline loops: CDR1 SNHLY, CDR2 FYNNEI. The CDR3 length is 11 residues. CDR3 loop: CASSPIETQYF. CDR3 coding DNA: TGTGCCAGCAGTCCTATAGAGACCCAGTACTTC.

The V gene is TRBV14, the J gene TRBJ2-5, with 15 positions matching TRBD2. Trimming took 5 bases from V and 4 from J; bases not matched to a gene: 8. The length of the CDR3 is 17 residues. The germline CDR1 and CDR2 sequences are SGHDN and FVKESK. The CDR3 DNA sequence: TGTGCCAGCAGCAAAGGGACTAGCGGGGGGCCGAGAGAGACCCAGTACTTC. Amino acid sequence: CASSKGTSGGPRETQYF.

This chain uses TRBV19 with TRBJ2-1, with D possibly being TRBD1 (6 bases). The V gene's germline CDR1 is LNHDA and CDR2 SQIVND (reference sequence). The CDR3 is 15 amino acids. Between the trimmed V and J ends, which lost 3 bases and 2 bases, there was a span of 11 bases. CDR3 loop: CASSMADRAYNEQFF. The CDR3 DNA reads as TGTGCCAGTAGTATGGCGGACAGAGCCTACAATGAGCAGTTCTTC.

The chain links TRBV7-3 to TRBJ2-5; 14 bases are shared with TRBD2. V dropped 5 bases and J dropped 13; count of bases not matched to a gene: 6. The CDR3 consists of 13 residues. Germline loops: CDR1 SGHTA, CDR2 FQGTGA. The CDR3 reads CASSLGTSGSWYF. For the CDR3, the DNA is TGTGCCAGCAGCCTGGGGACTAGCGGGAGTTGGTACTTC.

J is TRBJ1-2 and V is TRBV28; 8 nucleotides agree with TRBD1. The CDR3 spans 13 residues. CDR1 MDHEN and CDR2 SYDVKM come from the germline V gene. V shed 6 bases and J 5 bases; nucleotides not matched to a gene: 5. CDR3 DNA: TGTGCCAGCAGCCAGGGGGCTTGGTATGGCTACACCTTC. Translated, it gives CASSQGAWYGYTF.

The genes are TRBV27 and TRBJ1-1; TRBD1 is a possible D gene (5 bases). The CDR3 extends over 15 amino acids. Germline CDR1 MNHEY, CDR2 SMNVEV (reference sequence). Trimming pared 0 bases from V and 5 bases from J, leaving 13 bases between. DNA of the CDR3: TGTGCCAGCAGTTTATCGGGCCAGGGTTGGACTGAAGCTTTCTTT. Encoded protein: CASSLSGQGWTEAFF.

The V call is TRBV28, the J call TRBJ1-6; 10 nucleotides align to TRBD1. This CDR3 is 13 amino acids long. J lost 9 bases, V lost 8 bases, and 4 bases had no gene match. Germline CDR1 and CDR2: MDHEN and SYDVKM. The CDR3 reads CASGGQGLSPLHF. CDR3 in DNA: TGTGCCAGCGGGGGACAGGGGCTTTCACCCCTCCACTTT.

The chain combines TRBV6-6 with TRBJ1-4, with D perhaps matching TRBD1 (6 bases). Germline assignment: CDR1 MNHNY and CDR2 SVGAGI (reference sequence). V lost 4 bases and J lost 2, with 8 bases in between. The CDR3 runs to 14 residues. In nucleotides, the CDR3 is TGTGCCAGCAGTTCCAGGGGCACTAATGAAAAACTGTTTTTT. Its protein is CASSSRGTNEKLFF.

The CDR3 DNA is TGTGCCAGCTCAGGCCGGACACAAAAACAGGAGCAGTTCTTC. Its translation is CASSGRTQKQEQFF. V and J are TRBV18 and TRBJ2-1; tentative D call: TRBD1 (5 bases). V gave up 5 bases and J gave up 10 bases, with 18 bases separating them. The CDR3 sequence is 14 residues long. Germline V gives CDR1 KGHSH, CDR2 LQKENI.

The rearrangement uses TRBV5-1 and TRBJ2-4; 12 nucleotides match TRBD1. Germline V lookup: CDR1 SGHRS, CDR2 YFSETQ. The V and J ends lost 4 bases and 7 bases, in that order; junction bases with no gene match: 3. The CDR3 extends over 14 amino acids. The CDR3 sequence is CASSTGQGANIQYF. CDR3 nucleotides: TGCGCCAGCAGCACGGGACAGGGGGCCAACATTCAGTACTTC.